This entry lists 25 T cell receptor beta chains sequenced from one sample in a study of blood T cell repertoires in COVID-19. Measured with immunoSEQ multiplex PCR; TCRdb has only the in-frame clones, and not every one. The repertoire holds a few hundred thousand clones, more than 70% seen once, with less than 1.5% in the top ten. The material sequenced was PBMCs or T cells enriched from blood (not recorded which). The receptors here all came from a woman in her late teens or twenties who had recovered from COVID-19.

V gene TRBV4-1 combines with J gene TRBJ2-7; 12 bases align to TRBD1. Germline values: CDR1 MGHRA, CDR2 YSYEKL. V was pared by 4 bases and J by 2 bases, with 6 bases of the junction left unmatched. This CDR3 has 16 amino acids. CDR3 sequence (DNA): TGCGCCAGCAGCCCTCAGGGACAGGGGGCCACCTACGAGCAGTACTTC. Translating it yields CASSPQGQGATYEQYF.

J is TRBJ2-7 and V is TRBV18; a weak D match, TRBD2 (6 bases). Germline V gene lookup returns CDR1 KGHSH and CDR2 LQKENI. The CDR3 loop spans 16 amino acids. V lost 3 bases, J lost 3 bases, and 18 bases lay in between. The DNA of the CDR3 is TGTGCCAGCTCACCGGGAAAAGGAGGGGCAAGCTACGAGCAGTACTTC. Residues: CASSPGKGGASYEQYF.

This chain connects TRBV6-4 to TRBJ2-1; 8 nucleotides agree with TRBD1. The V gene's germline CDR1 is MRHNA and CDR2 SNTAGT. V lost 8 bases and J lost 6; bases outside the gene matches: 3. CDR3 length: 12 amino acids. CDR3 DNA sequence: TGTGCCAGCTCTGACAGGGGCAATGAGCAGTTCTTC. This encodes CASSDRGNEQFF.

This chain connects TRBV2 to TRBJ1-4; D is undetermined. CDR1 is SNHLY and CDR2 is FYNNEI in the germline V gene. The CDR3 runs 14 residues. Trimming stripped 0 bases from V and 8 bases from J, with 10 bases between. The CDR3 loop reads CASSEALRGEKLFF. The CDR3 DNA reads TGTGCCAGCAGTGAAGCGCTTCGAGGAGAAAAACTGTTTTTT.

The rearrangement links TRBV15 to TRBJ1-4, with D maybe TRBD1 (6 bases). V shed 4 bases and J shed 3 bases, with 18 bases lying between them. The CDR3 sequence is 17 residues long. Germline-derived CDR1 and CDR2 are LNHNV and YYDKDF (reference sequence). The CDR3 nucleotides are TGTGCCACCAGCAATCCTACTAGAGGACAGCCTAATGAAAAACTGTTTTTT. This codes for CATSNPTRGQPNEKLFF.

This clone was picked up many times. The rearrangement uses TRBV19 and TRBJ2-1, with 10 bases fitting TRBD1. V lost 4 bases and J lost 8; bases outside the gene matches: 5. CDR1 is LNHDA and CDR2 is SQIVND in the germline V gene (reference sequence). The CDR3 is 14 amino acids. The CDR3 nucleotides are TGTGCCAGTAGTAGCCGACAGGGGGCAGATGAGCAGTTCTTC. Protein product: CASSSRQGADEQFF.

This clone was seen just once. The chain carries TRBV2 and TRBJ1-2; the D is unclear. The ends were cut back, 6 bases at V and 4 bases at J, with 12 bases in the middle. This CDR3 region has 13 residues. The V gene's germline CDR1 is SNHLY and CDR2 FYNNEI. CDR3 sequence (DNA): TGTGCCAGCAGCACGGGTGCGGGCTATGGCTACACCTTC. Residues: CASSTGAGYGYTF.

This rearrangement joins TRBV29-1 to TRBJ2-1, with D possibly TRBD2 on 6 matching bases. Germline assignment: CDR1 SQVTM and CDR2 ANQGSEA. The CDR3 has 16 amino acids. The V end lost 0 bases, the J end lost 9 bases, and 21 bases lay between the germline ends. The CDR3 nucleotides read TGCAGCGTTGAAGATGAAGGGACTGCCCTTAGCTCTGAGCAGTTCTTC. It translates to CSVEDEGTALSSEQFF.

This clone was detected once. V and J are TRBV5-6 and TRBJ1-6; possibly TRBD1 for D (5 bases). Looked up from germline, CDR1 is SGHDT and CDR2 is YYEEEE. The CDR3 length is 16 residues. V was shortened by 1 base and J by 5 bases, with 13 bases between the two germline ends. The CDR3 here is CASSLKQVLDNSPLHF. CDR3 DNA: TGTGCCAGCAGCTTGAAACAGGTGCTGGATAATTCACCCCTCCACTTT.

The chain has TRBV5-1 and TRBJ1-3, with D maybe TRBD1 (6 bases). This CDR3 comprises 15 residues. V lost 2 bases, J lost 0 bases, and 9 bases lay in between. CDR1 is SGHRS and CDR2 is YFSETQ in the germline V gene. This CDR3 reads CASSFMTGSGNTIYF. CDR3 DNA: TGCGCCAGCAGCTTCATGACAGGCTCTGGAAACACCATATATTTT.

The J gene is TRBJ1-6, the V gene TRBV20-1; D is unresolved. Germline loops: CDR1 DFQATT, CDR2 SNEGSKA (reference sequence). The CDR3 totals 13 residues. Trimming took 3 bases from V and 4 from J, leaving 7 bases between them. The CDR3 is CSASTGYNSPLHF. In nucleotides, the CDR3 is TGCAGTGCTAGTACTGGTTATAATTCACCCCTCCACTTT.

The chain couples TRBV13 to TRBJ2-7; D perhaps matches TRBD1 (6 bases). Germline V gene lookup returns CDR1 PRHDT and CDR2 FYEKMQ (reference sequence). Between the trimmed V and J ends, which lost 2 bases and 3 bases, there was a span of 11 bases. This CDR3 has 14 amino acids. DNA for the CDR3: TGTGCCAGCAGCTTACCGGACAGAGTCTACGAGCAGTACTTC. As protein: CASSLPDRVYEQYF.

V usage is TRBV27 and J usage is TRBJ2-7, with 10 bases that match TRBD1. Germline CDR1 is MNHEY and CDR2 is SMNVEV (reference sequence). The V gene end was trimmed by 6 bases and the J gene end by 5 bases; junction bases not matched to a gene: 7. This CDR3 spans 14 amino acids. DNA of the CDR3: TGTGCCAGCAGCATAAGACAGGGGGCAGACGAGCAGTACTTC. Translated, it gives CASSIRQGADEQYF.

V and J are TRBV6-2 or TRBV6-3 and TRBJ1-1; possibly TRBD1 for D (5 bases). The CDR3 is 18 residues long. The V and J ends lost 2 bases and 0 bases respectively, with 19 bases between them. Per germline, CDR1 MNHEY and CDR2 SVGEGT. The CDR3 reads CASSYRLGQGSLNTEAFF. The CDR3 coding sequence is TGTGCCAGCAGTTACCGGCTGGGGCAGGGATCGTTGAACACTGAAGCTTTCTTT.

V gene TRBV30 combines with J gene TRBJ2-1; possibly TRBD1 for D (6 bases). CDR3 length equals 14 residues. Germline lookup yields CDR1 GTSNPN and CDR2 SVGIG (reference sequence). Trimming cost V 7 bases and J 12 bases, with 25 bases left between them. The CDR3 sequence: CASTGPPGVILQFF. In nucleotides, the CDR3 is TGTGCCTCCACAGGGCCCCCAGGGGTAATTCTGCAGTTCTTC.

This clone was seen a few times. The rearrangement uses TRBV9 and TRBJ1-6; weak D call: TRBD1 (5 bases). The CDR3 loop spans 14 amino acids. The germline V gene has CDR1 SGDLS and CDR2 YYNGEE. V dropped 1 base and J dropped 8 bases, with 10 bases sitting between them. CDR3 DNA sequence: TGTGCCAGCAGCGTAAGGAGGGGTGATTCACCCCTCCACTTT. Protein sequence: CASSVRRGDSPLHF. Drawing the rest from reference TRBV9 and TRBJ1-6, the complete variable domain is DSGVTQTPKHLITATGQRVTLRCSPRSGDLSVYWYQQSLDQGLQFLIQYYNGEERAKGNILERFSAQQFPDLHSELNLSSLELGDSALYFCASSVRRGDSPLHFGNGTRLTVT.

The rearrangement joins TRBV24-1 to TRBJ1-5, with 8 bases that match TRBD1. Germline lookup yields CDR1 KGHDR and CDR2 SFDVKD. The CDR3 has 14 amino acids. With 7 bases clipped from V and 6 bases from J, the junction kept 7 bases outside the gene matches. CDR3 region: CATSETGVGQPQHF. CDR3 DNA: TGTGCCACCAGCGAGACAGGGGTGGGTCAGCCCCAGCATTTT.

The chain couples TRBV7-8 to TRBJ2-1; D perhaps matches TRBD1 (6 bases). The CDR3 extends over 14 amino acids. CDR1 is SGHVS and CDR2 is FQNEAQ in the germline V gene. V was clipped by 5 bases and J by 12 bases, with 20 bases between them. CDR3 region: CASSPHRDWPGQFF. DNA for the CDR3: TGTGCCAGCAGCCCGCACAGGGATTGGCCGGGGCAGTTCTTC.

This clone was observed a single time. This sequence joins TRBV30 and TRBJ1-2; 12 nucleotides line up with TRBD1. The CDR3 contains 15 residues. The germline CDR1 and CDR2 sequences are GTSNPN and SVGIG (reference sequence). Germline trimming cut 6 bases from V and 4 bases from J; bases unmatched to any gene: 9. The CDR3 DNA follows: TGTGCCTGCCCCCGGGACAGGGGGCGCGCCTATGGCTACACCTTC. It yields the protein CACPRDRGRAYGYTF.

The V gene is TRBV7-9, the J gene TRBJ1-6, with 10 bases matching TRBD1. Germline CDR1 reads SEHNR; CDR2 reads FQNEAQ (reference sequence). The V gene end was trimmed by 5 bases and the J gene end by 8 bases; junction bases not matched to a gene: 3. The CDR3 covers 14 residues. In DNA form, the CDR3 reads TGTGCCAGCAGCAGCGGGACAGGGGATTCACCCCTCCACTTT. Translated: CASSSGTGDSPLHF.

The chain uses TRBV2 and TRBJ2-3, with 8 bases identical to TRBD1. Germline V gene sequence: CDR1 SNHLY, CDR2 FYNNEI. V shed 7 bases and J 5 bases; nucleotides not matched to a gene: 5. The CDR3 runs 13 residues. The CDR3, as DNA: TGTGCCAGCATTAGACAGGGGAGAGATACGCAGTATTTT. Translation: CASIRQGRDTQYF.

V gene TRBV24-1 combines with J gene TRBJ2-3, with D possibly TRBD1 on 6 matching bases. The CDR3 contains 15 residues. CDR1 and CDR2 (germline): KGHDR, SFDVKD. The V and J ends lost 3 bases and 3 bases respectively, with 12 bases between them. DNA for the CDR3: TGTGCCACCAGTGATAAAGATACAGGGACAGATACGCAGTATTTT. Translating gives CATSDKDTGTDTQYF.

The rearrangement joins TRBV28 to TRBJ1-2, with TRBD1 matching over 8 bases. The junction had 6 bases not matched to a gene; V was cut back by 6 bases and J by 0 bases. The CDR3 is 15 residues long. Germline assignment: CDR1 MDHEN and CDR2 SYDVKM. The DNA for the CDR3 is TGTGCCAGCAGGTTCGACAGGGGAACTAACTATGGCTACACCTTC. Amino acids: CASRFDRGTNYGYTF.

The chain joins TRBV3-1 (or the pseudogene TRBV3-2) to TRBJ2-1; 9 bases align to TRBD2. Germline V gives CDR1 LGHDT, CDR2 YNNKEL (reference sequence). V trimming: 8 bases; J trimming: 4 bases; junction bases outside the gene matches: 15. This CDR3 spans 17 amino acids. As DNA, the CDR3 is TGTGCCAGCGGAAAAGCCACTCCCCTAGCGGGATACAATGAGCAGTTCTTC. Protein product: CASGKATPLAGYNEQFF.

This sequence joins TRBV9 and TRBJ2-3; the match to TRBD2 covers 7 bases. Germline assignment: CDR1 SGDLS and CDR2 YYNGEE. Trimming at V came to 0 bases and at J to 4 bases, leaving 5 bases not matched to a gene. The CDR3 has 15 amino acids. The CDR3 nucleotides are TGTGCCAGCAGCGTAGAGGGGAGGGCGGCAGATACGCAGTATTTT. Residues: CASSVEGRAADTQYF.